This TCR beta chain comes out of a study of blood T cell repertoires in COVID-19. Profiled with immunoSEQ multiplex PCR; TCRdb holds only in-frame clones, not every one. The sample shows a few hundred thousand clones, about 83% of them seen only once. Germline V gives CDR1 KGHSH, CDR2 LQKENI. This CDR3 has 13 amino acids. V was cut by 7 bases and J by 1 base, with 10 bases left in between. The TCR comes from a man aged 45 to 65 with active or convalescent COVID-19. Sequenced input: peripheral blood. This chain uses TRBV18 with TRBJ1-1; D not certain. CDR3 sequence reads: CASFSSANTEAFF. CDR3 nucleotide sequence: TGTGCCAGCTTCAGCAGCGCGAACACTGAAGCTTTCTTT.